Given below is one T cell receptor beta chain in context. Original analysis: Using reference gene primer amplification, nucleated cell counts were estimated. TCRdb keeps only in-frame clones here, not all; method: immunoSEQ multiplex PCR. The DNA was the basis for D and trimming; V, J and clone size are from that table. The table lists about 140,000 clones, under 85% of them singletons, with 1.5% to 2% in the top ten. This study enrolled people aged about 18 to 95 from about two dozen US geographic areas. Exposed study participants had met a COVID-19 case within 2 weeks before entry. The entry originates in a study of blood T cell repertoires in COVID-19. Study details: PBMCs, B-cell-depleted T cells, or T cells were the source of the cDNA or gDNA that made up the material.

Germline values: CDR1 SGHRS, CDR2 YFSETQ. The CDR3 is 15 residues long. V lost 1 base and J lost 7, with 14 bases in between. The sequence was collected from a young woman who had been exposed to COVID-19. Sequencing was performed on PBMCs or T cells enriched from blood (not recorded which). The J gene is TRBJ1-4, the V gene TRBV5-1; perhaps TRBD1 as D (6 bases). CDR3 loop: CASSLIGGGGEKLFF. The CDR3 DNA follows: TGCGCCAGCAGCTTGATTGGGGGCGGGGGTGAAAAACTGTTTTTT.